This record concerns one T cell receptor (beta chain) sequence. Per the original data handling: Nucleated cell counts were estimated from reference gene primer amplification. Method: immunoSEQ multiplex PCR; TCRdb's copy keeps in-frame clones and lacks some. Clone size and V and J calls were adopted from that table, with D and trimming inferred from the DNA. The data hold 200,000 to 300,000 clones, with about 79% observed a single time. The entry originates in a study of blood T cell repertoires in COVID-19. On the study more broadly: Some COVID-19 samples were acute and others convalescent; all came from the United States, Italy and Spain. The analysed material was cDNA or gDNA that came from T cells, B-cell-depleted T cells, or PBMCs.

Germline-derived CDR1 and CDR2 are SGHRS and YFSETQ. This CDR3 comprises 14 residues. The ends were cut back, 0 bases at V and 2 bases at J, with 8 bases in the middle. The sample consisted of peripheral blood. The receptor's source is a man older than 75 with acute or convalescent COVID-19. The chain carries TRBV5-1 and TRBJ1-2; D is uncertain. The CDR3 DNA reads TGCGCCAGCAGCTTGGACACCTCGAACTATGGCTACACCTTC. Its translation: CASSLDTSNYGYTF.